This record concerns one TCR beta chain sequence. This record belongs to a study of blood T cell repertoires in COVID-19. Data came from immunoSEQ multiplex PCR; TCRdb stores just in-frame clones and leaves some out. Among about 330,000 clones, roughly 86% were seen once, and the ten largest hold around 9.9%. Sequenced input: peripheral blood. The TCR sequence derives from a man under 40 with COVID-19, enrolled during active disease.

CDR3 sequence (DNA): TGTGCCAGTAGTACACTAGGGAATGAGCAGTTCTTC. Its translation is CASSTLGNEQFF. This chain connects TRBV19 to TRBJ2-1; possible D gene TRBD2, 5 bases. The CDR3 consists of 12 residues. V lost 4 bases and J lost 7, with 8 bases in between. Germline CDR1 LNHDA, CDR2 SQIVND (reference sequence).